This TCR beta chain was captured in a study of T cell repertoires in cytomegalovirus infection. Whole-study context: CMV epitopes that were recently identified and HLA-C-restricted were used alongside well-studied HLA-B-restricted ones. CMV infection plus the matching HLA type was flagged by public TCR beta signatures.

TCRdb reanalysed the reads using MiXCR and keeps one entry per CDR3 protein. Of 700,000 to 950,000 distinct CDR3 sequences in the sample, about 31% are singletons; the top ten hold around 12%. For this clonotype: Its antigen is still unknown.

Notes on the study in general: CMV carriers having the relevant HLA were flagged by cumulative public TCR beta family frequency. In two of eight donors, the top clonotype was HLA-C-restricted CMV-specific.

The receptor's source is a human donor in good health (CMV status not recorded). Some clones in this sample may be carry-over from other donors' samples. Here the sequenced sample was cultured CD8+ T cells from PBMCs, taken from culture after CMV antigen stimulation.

In DNA, the CDR3 is TGTGCCAGCAGCGAAGGAGAGGGGGCAAGGGGCTACACCTTC. As protein: CASSEGEGARGYTF. The V call is TRBV9, the J call TRBJ1-2, with 7 bases identical to TRBD1. CDR3 length: 14 amino acids. Looked up from germline, CDR1 is SGDLS and CDR2 is YYNGEE. Trimming cost V 3 bases and J 8 bases; bases outside gene matches: 10.